Detailed here is one T cell receptor beta chain. TCRdb's copy holds only in-frame clones and misses some; the assay was immunoSEQ multiplex PCR. The sample has tens of thousands of clones, about 78% seen once. Those with chemo-refractory metastatic non-small-cell lung cancer were treated with focal radiation combined with CTLA-4 blockade using ipilimumab. The CDR3 sequence is 11 residues long. CDR1 DFQATT and CDR2 SNEGSKA come from the germline V gene (reference sequence). Trimming pared 6 bases from V and 7 bases from J, leaving 10 bases between. The data stem from a study of radiotherapy plus CTLA-4 blockade in lung cancer. Study as a whole: Objective responses occurred in around 18% of patients; around 28% had disease control.

The gene calls are TRBV20-1 and TRBJ2-1; tentatively, D is TRBD2 (6 bases). The TCR sequence derives from a human donor with non-small cell lung cancer who had a partial response to radiotherapy plus ipilimumab. Some clones in this sample may be carry-over from other donors' samples. Sequencing used peripheral blood, obtained from a patient treated with radiotherapy plus ipilimumab. The CDR3 DNA is TGCAGTGCCGGGACTCCAAATGAGCAGTTCTTC. It yields the protein CSAGTPNEQFF.